One sample yielded the 13 T cell receptor beta chains listed below, sequenced in a study of T cells in Graves' hyperthyroidism and ophthalmopathy. Amplification yielded TCR beta CDR3 regions, with RNA transcripts as the source. Researchers ran a first-round RT-PCR on the TCR CDR3 using the HTBI primer set. TCRdb itself ran the multiplex PCR reads through MiXCR, one entry per CDR3 protein. Here the sample spans fewer than 500,000 distinct CDR3 sequences, 14% being singletons. Specimen: blood. The receptors here all came from a woman aged 25 to 39 with Graves' ophthalmopathy.

This clonotype was recorded many times. The V and J genes are TRBV30 and TRBJ1-1; D unclear. V was trimmed by 2 bases and J by 1 base, leaving 8 bases between them. This CDR3 region has 13 residues. Germline V gene lookup returns CDR1 GTSNPN and CDR2 SVGIG (reference sequence). The CDR3 reads CAWSPISNTEAFF. In DNA, the CDR3 is TGTGCCTGGAGTCCGATCTCGAACACTGAAGCTTTCTTT.

The chain combines TRBV7-9 with TRBJ2-1; tentative D call: TRBD1 (7 bases). V was cut by 4 bases and J by 3 bases, with 13 bases left in between. The germline V gene has CDR1 SEHNR and CDR2 FQNEAQ (reference sequence). The CDR3 is 15 amino acids. CDR3 in amino acids: CASSSPRDSYNEQFF. CDR3 nucleotides: TGTGCCAGCAGCTCACCGCGGGACAGCTACAATGAGCAGTTCTTC. The whole variable domain, remainder taken from reference TRBV7-9 and TRBJ2-1, is DTGVSQNPRHKITKRGQNVTFRCDPISEHNRLYWYRQTLGQGPEFLTYFQNEAQLEKSRLLSDRFSAERPKGSFSTLEIQRTEQGDSAMYLCASSSPRDSYNEQFFGPGTRLTVL.

This clonotype was seen ten or more times. This chain links TRBV28 with TRBJ2-3, with D maybe TRBD1 (5 bases). Germline V CDR1 and CDR2: MDHEN, SYDVKM. V lost 8 bases, J lost 1 base, and 7 bases lay in between. The CDR3 spans 12 residues. CDR3 residues: CASLTGTDTQYF. In DNA form, the CDR3 reads TGTGCCAGCTTGACAGGCACAGATACGCAGTATTTT. Looking up the rest from reference TRBV28 and TRBJ2-3 gives the full variable domain: DVKVTQSSRYLVKRTGEKVFLECVQDMDHENMFWYRQDPGLGLRLIYFSYDVKMKEKGDIPEGYSVSREKKERFSLILESASTNQTSMYLCASLTGTDTQYFGPGTRLTVL.

This clonotype was observed at least ten times. The CDR3 DNA follows: TGCAGTGCTGAGAGATTGAACACTGAAGCTTTCTTT. Residues: CSAERLNTEAFF. This chain connects TRBV20-1 to TRBJ1-1, with D uncertain. CDR1 is DFQATT and CDR2 is SNEGSKA in the germline V gene (reference sequence). V was trimmed by 5 bases and J by 0 bases, leaving 7 bases between them. The length of the CDR3 is 12 residues.

Worth noting for this clonotype: A much larger clone sits a single nucleotide away, making a read error possible. CDR3 loop: CATSNTIRAQGEKLFF. The CDR3 DNA reads TGTGCCACCAGTAATACAATCCGGGCCCAGGGTGAAAAACTGTTTTTT. The V and J genes are TRBV6-9 and TRBJ1-4, with a weak D call TRBD1 (5 bases). CDR3 length equals 16 residues. The germline gives CDR1 MNHGY, CDR2 SVAAGI.

This clonotype occurred many times. The genes are TRBV30 and TRBJ2-7; maybe TRBD2 (6 bases). The V end lost 0 bases, the J end lost 5 bases, and 17 bases lay between the germline ends. Germline loops: CDR1 GTSNPN, CDR2 SVGIG (reference sequence). The CDR3 consists of 15 residues. In nucleotides, the CDR3 is TGTGCCTGGAGTGTTTGGCAGACTAGTTATCACGAGCAGTACTTC. Translated, it gives CAWSVWQTSYHEQYF.

This clonotype was seen ten or more times. This chain uses TRBV7-9 with TRBJ2-1, with TRBD1 identical over 7 bases. J gave up 10 bases and V 5 bases, and 14 bases lay outside the gene matches. The CDR3 totals 15 residues. In germline, CDR1 is SEHNR, CDR2 FQNEAQ (reference sequence). CDR3 protein: CASSPKGAPRGEQFF. The DNA of the CDR3 is TGTGCCAGCAGCCCAAAGGGGGCCCCTAGAGGAGAGCAGTTCTTC. Full variable domain (rest looked up from reference TRBV7-9 and TRBJ2-1): DTGVSQNPRHKITKRGQNVTFRCDPISEHNRLYWYRQTLGQGPEFLTYFQNEAQLEKSRLLSDRFSAERPKGSFSTLEIQRTEQGDSAMYLCASSPKGAPRGEQFFGPGTRLTVL.

This clonotype was picked up many times. The chain combines TRBV12-3 or TRBV12-4 with TRBJ1-2; no clear D gene. The CDR3 loop spans 13 amino acids. V was shortened by 5 bases and J by 4 bases, with 11 bases between the two germline ends. The CDR3 coding sequence is TGTGCCAGCAGTCGTCAGGCAATCTATGGCTACACCTTC. Protein: CASSRQAIYGYTF.

This clonotype was picked up a small number of times. J is TRBJ1-2 and V is TRBV5-4; D possibly corresponds to TRBD1 (6 bases). V was shortened by 4 bases and J by 0 bases, with 13 bases between the two germline ends. Germline CDR1 SGHNT, CDR2 YYREEE (reference sequence). This CDR3 region has 15 residues. CDR3 DNA: TGTGCCAGCAGCATAAACAGGGACGCTAACTATGGCTACACCTTC. Protein: CASSINRDANYGYTF.

This clonotype has a count of ten or more. The rearrangement links TRBV30 to TRBJ1-4; D may be TRBD1 (6 bases). CDR1 and CDR2 (germline): GTSNPN, SVGIG (reference sequence). CDR3 size: 15 residues. V lost 3 bases and J lost 5, with 16 bases in between. CDR3 sequence (DNA): TGTGCCTGGAGCCGTACAGGGCCTTACAATGAAAAACTGTTTTTT. Its translation is CAWSRTGPYNEKLFF.

This clonotype was detected ten times or more. V is TRBV10-2 and J is TRBJ1-2, with D possibly TRBD1 on 6 matching bases. Looked up from germline, CDR1 is WSHSY and CDR2 is SAAADI. V was pared by 6 bases and J by 10 bases, with 12 bases between. The length of the CDR3 is 11 residues. CDR3 residues: CASSQGTSYTF. The CDR3 nucleotides are TGCGCCAGCAGCCAAGGGACATCCTACACCTTC.

The chain combines TRBV4-1 with TRBJ2-3; 11 nucleotides align to TRBD2. From germline, CDR1 is MGHRA and CDR2 YSYEKL. Trimming removed 1 base from V and 5 bases from J; junction bases left unmatched: 2. The CDR3 loop spans 15 amino acids. Written as DNA, the CDR3 is TGCGCCAGCAGCCAAGGACTAGCGGGGAGAGATACGCAGTATTTT. Translation: CASSQGLAGRDTQYF.

CDR3 nucleotide sequence: TGCAGCGCTAGGACAGTAGCAACCAAAAACATTCAGTACTTC. It specifies CSARTVATKNIQYF. The chain employs TRBV29-1 and TRBJ2-4; D possibly corresponds to TRBD1 (6 bases). V was clipped by 7 bases and J by 2 bases, with 15 bases between them. The germline V gene has CDR1 SQVTM and CDR2 ANQGSEA. The CDR3 loop spans 14 amino acids.